The sequence of this T cell receptor (beta chain) was determined in a study of shared clonotypes between healthy human individuals. This clone was found a few times. What it binds is not known. The CDR3 sequence is 13 residues long. CDR1 is SEHNR and CDR2 is FQNEAQ in the germline V gene (reference sequence). The ends were cut back, 5 bases at V and 9 bases at J, with 14 bases in the middle. Memory CD4+ cells were the fraction left after CD45RA+ naive selection. Study-level points and caveats: Relative to their counterparts shared across all four donors, non-shared clonotypes exhibited diminished generation probabilities. It was observed that approximately 5% of naive CD4 clonotypes were shared across several donors.

Libraries were prepared by immunoSEQ multiplex PCR; TCRdb keeps only in-frame clonotypes and omits some of them. The sample records approximately 530,000 clones, about 96% being singletons. The sample taken for sequencing was naive CD4+ T cells sorted from blood. The subset denotes: CD45RA+ positively selected. The chain has TRBV7-9 and TRBJ1-5; D may be TRBD1 (6 bases). This receptor was identified in a woman in her twenties or thirties in good health. CDR3 nucleotide sequence: TGTGCCAGCAGCGAGGACAGCCCAGGGCCCCAGCATTTT. This codes for CASSEDSPGPQHF.